Listed below are T cell receptor beta chains from one sample, sequenced in a study of blood T cell repertoires in COVID-19. Profiling relied on immunoSEQ multiplex PCR, and the TCRdb table lists in-frame clones only, not all of them. The table has 150,000 to 250,000 clones, 84% seen once; the top ten hold roughly 7%. Sequenced material: PBMCs or T cells enriched from blood (not recorded which). The receptors were sampled from a man aged 35 to 55 who had recovered from COVID-19. The CDR3 runs from the conserved cysteine through the conserved F or W. Each record gives: D gene, V gene, J gene, clone size, CDR3 protein. The D gene is left open where the match is weak. Size tells how often a clone was seen (once, few, many) or the class of an expanded clone, and some rows leave it out.

d_gene: NA
v_gene: TRBV6-1
j_gene: TRBJ2-7
abundance: once
CDR3aa: CASSENSGGSLTYEQYF

d_gene: TRBD1
v_gene: TRBV2
j_gene: TRBJ1-1
abundance: NA
CDR3aa: CASMSQGVGTEAFF

d_gene: TRBD1
v_gene: TRBV10-3
j_gene: TRBJ1-2
abundance: NA
CDR3aa: CAISAGTDYGYTF

d_gene: TRBD2
v_gene: TRBV7-2
j_gene: TRBJ2-3
abundance: NA
CDR3aa: CASSFSGGRDTQYF

d_gene: TRBD2
v_gene: TRBV19
j_gene: TRBJ2-5
abundance: NA
CDR3aa: CATSNGGGGGETQYF

d_gene: NA
v_gene: TRBV2
j_gene: TRBJ1-2
abundance: NA
CDR3aa: CASSEHTNYGYTF

d_gene: TRBD1
v_gene: TRBV4-1
j_gene: TRBJ1-6
abundance: NA
CDR3aa: CASNPGGQGDSPLHF

d_gene: NA
v_gene: TRBV29-1
j_gene: TRBJ1-2
abundance: NA
CDR3aa: CSVVEGPYGYTF

d_gene: TRBD1
v_gene: TRBV19
j_gene: TRBJ1-5
abundance: NA
CDR3aa: CASRETGEGQPQHF

d_gene: TRBD1
v_gene: TRBV2
j_gene: TRBJ1-2
abundance: NA
CDR3aa: CASRETGGQGYTF

d_gene: TRBD1
v_gene: TRBV29-1
j_gene: TRBJ1-1
abundance: few
CDR3aa: CSVLMGQGTEAFF

d_gene: TRBD1
v_gene: TRBV12-3/TRBV12-4
j_gene: TRBJ2-5
abundance: NA
CDR3aa: CASSRTGTETQYF

d_gene: NA
v_gene: TRBV5-1
j_gene: TRBJ1-1
abundance: once
CDR3aa: CASSPYELNTEAFF

d_gene: TRBD1
v_gene: TRBV2
j_gene: TRBJ1-5
abundance: few
CDR3aa: CASGGGQGRGQPQHF

d_gene: NA
v_gene: TRBV7-3
j_gene: TRBJ2-7
abundance: NA
CDR3aa: CASSLTFDGTYEQYF

d_gene: NA
v_gene: TRBV4-2
j_gene: TRBJ1-3
abundance: NA
CDR3aa: CASSSRSSGNTIYF

d_gene: TRBD1
v_gene: TRBV6-1
j_gene: TRBJ1-2
abundance: once
CDR3aa: CASSESRTGLGGYTF

d_gene: NA
v_gene: TRBV6-6
j_gene: TRBJ1-1
abundance: NA
CDR3aa: CASSSLGAANTEAFF

d_gene: NA
v_gene: TRBV19
j_gene: TRBJ1-6
abundance: NA
CDR3aa: CASSLGRGSPLHF

d_gene: NA
v_gene: TRBV6-4
j_gene: TRBJ1-6
abundance: few
CDR3aa: CASSDSDPSSPLHF

d_gene: TRBD1
v_gene: TRBV5-1
j_gene: TRBJ2-7
abundance: NA
CDR3aa: CASSSRTGRNEQYF

d_gene: TRBD1
v_gene: TRBV10-3
j_gene: TRBJ1-2
abundance: NA
CDR3aa: CAIRRQGTGCRDHYGYTF

d_gene: TRBD1
v_gene: TRBV7-2
j_gene: TRBJ1-5
abundance: once
CDR3aa: CASSQGTGYSNQPQHF

d_gene: NA
v_gene: TRBV3-1/TRBV3-2
j_gene: TRBJ1-3
abundance: NA
CDR3aa: CASSQVTGYSGNTIYF

d_gene: NA
v_gene: TRBV19
j_gene: TRBJ1-2
abundance: NA
CDR3aa: CASTRGAANYGYTF

d_gene: NA
v_gene: TRBV5-1
j_gene: TRBJ1-6
abundance: NA
CDR3aa: CASSLELGRDSPLHF

d_gene: NA
v_gene: TRBV10-3
j_gene: TRBJ1-1
abundance: NA
CDR3aa: CAISERGGKTEAFF

d_gene: NA
v_gene: TRBV27
j_gene: TRBJ2-1
abundance: NA
CDR3aa: CASSFYSGPRGDEQFF